What follows are 29 T cell receptor beta chains derived from one specimen sequenced in a study of blood T cell repertoires in COVID-19 (dated by TCRdb to the early 2020s). The library was produced with the immunoSEQ multiplex PCR assay. The source is immuneACCESS, and TCRdb retained only in-frame sequences with V and J called. Part of the clones is not carried over; for the studies checked, unresolved V genes explain less than half of this, and the remainder is unexplained. This sample holds fewer than 200,000 clones; 75% to 95% were observed only once. The top ten constitute nearly 0.55% of the sample. The sample taken for sequencing was peripheral blood. The receptors derive from a man aged 50-60 years with acute or convalescent COVID-19.

The sample holds one count of this clone. The CDR3 DNA reads as TGCAGTGCTAGTCGGGCCAGGGGCACAGATACGCAGTATTTT. Encoded protein: CSASRARGTDTQYF. The gene calls are TRBV20-1 and TRBJ2-3; TRBD1 is a possible D gene (5 bases). The CDR3 is 14 amino acids. Germline lookup yields CDR1 DFQATT and CDR2 SNEGSKA (reference sequence). Trimming shortened V by 3 bases and J by 1 base, and 11 bases separated the two germline ends.

CDR3 bases: TGTGCCAGCAGTCCTGAGCTGAGGGGGGGTGCCTATGGCTACACCTTC. It specifies CASSPELRGGAYGYTF. The chain carries TRBV27 and TRBJ1-2; a weak D match, TRBD1 (6 bases). The germline V gene has CDR1 MNHEY and CDR2 SMNVEV (reference sequence). The CDR3 totals 16 residues. Deletions cut 5 bases from V and 4 bases from J, with 20 bases between.

This sequence joins TRBV9 and TRBJ1-2, with TRBD1 matching 9 bases. The germline V gene has CDR1 SGDLS and CDR2 YYNGEE. J was trimmed by 2 bases and V by 4 bases; bases with no gene match: 6. The CDR3 covers 15 residues. The DNA of the CDR3 is TGTGCCAGCAGCCCTGAGACAGGGGGAAACTATGGCTACACCTTC. Protein: CASSPETGGNYGYTF.

In this sample, this clone turned up a few times. The rearrangement links TRBV19 to TRBJ1-3; D is unclear. The germline gives CDR1 LNHDA, CDR2 SQIVND (reference sequence). The CDR3 runs to 12 residues. V lost 4 bases to trimming and J lost 2 bases, with 3 bases between them. CDR3 DNA sequence: TGTGCCAGTAGTACGGCTGGAAACACCATATATTTT. Its protein is CASSTAGNTIYF.

The chain is built from TRBV5-1 and TRBJ1-3, with TRBD1 matching over 7 bases. The germline gives CDR1 SGHRS, CDR2 YFSETQ. The V gene end was trimmed by 7 bases and the J gene end by 0 bases; junction bases not matched to a gene: 4. The CDR3 runs to 14 residues. CDR3 sequence (DNA): TGCGCCAGCCGAGGGACAGCCTCTGGAAACACCATATATTTT. It codes for CASRGTASGNTIYF.

This clone was seen just once. The V gene is TRBV29-1, the J gene TRBJ1-1, with TRBD1 matching over 7 bases. The CDR3 spans 13 residues. CDR1 and CDR2 (germline): SQVTM, ANQGSEA. The V and J ends lost 5 bases and 3 bases, in that order; junction bases with no gene match: 6. The CDR3 here is CSVWFRGHTEAFF. The CDR3 DNA is TGCAGCGTTTGGTTTAGGGGGCACACTGAAGCTTTCTTT.

The chain joins TRBV10-3 to TRBJ2-7; 9 nucleotides line up with TRBD2. The germline V gene has CDR1 ENHRY and CDR2 SYGVKD. Germline trimming cut 10 bases from V and 3 bases from J; bases unmatched to any gene: 13. The CDR3 totals 15 residues. CDR3 DNA sequence: TGTGCCACATCAGTCGGTAGCGGGAGCCTCTACGAGCAGTACTTC. It codes for CATSVGSGSLYEQYF.

This clone was seen a single time. The rearrangement links TRBV6-5 to TRBJ2-2; perhaps TRBD1 as D (6 bases). Germline loops: CDR1 MNHEY, CDR2 SVGAGI. This CDR3 is built from 15 residues. The ends were cut back, 2 bases at V and 4 bases at J, with 11 bases in the middle. The CDR3 spells CASSYVQGSTGELFF. DNA of the CDR3: TGTGCCAGCAGTTACGTACAGGGATCCACCGGGGAGCTGTTTTTT.

The chain has TRBV9 and TRBJ2-2; 7 bases agree with TRBD1. From germline, CDR1 is SGDLS and CDR2 YYNGEE. V dropped 3 bases and J dropped 5; count of bases not matched to a gene: 4. The CDR3 has 14 amino acids. The CDR3 DNA follows: TGTGCCAGCAGCGGACAGGGACGAACCGGGGAGCTGTTTTTT. Protein sequence: CASSGQGRTGELFF.

V and J are TRBV28 and TRBJ1-4; D is ambiguous. This CDR3 comprises 15 residues. Germline V CDR1 and CDR2: MDHEN, SYDVKM. V was shortened by 6 bases and J by 0 bases, with 11 bases between the two germline ends. Here the CDR3 reads CASRGRMTTNEKLFF. CDR3 DNA: TGTGCCAGCAGGGGCAGGATGACAACTAATGAAAAACTGTTTTTT.

The chain is built from TRBV19 and TRBJ2-5; tentatively, D is TRBD1 (5 bases). The V gene's germline CDR1 is LNHDA and CDR2 SQIVND (reference sequence). Trimming cost V 3 bases and J 0 bases, with 11 bases left between them. The CDR3 has 15 amino acids. CDR3 region: CASSMGPQYQETQYF. In DNA form, the CDR3 reads TGTGCCAGTAGTATGGGGCCCCAGTACCAAGAGACCCAGTACTTC.

V usage is TRBV7-9 and J usage is TRBJ2-6; 10 bases map to TRBD1. This CDR3 region has 17 residues. With V trimmed by 5 bases and J by 1 base, 5 bases remained unmatched. Germline-derived CDR1 and CDR2 are SEHNR and FQNEAQ (reference sequence). CDR3 region: CASSPTGGGSGANVLTF. CDR3 bases: TGTGCCAGCAGCCCGACAGGGGGCGGTTCTGGGGCCAACGTCCTGACTTTC.

The J gene is TRBJ2-5, the V gene TRBV5-1; 7 bases are a match to TRBD1. V was clipped by 0 bases and J by 9 bases; unmatched bases: 14. The length of the CDR3 is 16 residues. Germline assignment: CDR1 SGHRS and CDR2 YFSETQ. The CDR3 here is CASSLAGTVSRRAQYF. The CDR3 DNA sequence: TGCGCCAGCAGCTTGGCAGGGACAGTGAGCCGTAGGGCCCAGTACTTC.

The J gene is TRBJ2-1, the V gene TRBV18; tentatively, D is TRBD1 (5 bases). The CDR3 covers 15 residues. In germline, CDR1 is KGHSH, CDR2 LQKENI. V shed 6 bases and J shed 1 base, with 13 bases lying between them. The CDR3 bases are TGTGCCAGCTCGGTGGAGCAGGGTTCCTACAATGAGCAGTTCTTC. Its translation: CASSVEQGSYNEQFF.

DNA of the CDR3: TGTGCCAGCAGCCTTCCTTGCGGGGTATATTTT. Translation gives CASSLPCGVYF. The J gene is TRBJ1-3, the V gene TRBV7-3, with D unclear. V gave up 5 bases and J gave up 14 bases, with 13 bases separating them. The CDR3 has 11 residues. Germline V gene data show CDR1 as SGHTA and CDR2 as FQGTGA.

This clone was observed a single time. The gene calls are TRBV6-2 or TRBV6-3 and TRBJ2-3; 8 bases are a match to TRBD1. The J segment lost 10 bases and the V segment lost 6 bases, leaving 6 bases of the junction unmatched. The CDR3 runs to 12 residues. Germline V CDR1 and CDR2: MNHEY, SVGEGT. This chain's CDR3 is CASSPQGQAQYF. The CDR3 coding sequence is TGTGCCAGCAGCCCACAGGGACAGGCGCAGTATTTT.

This clone has a single count. CDR3 coding DNA: TGTGCCAGCAGCCAAGAATCGCGGCTTCTCAGGAACACTGAAGCTTTCTTT. It specifies CASSQESRLLRNTEAFF. The V gene is TRBV4-2, the J gene TRBJ1-1; D unresolved. The CDR3 is 17 residues long. In germline, CDR1 is LGHNA, CDR2 YNFKEQ. The V end lost 0 bases, the J end lost 1 base, and 15 bases lay between the germline ends.

The V and J genes are TRBV6-5 and TRBJ1-1; D call uncertain. CDR1 is MNHEY and CDR2 is SVGAGI in the germline V gene. CDR3 length: 13 amino acids. V was trimmed by 7 bases and J by 8 bases, leaving 17 bases between them. The CDR3 DNA follows: TGTGCCAGCATGCTGCCTCCGCCGGGGGAAGCTTTCTTT. As protein: CASMLPPPGEAFF.

The chain recombines TRBV14 with TRBJ1-3; D is undetermined. Germline lookup yields CDR1 SGHDN and CDR2 FVKESK. V was shortened by 0 bases and J by 4 bases, with 10 bases between the two germline ends. CDR3 length equals 15 residues. In DNA form, the CDR3 reads TGTGCCAGCAGCCAAGAAGCGAGGGCCGGAAACACCATATATTTT. Translating gives CASSQEARAGNTIYF. Complete variable domain (other parts from reference TRBV14 and TRBJ1-3): EAGVTQFPSHSVIEKGQTVTLRCDPISGHDNLYWYRRVMGKEIKFLLHFVKESKQDESGMPNNRFLAERTGGTYSTLKVQPAELEDSGVYFCASSQEARAGNTIYFGEGSWLTVV.

The chain recombines TRBV28 with TRBJ1-5, with no clear D. The germline V and J ends were trimmed by 1 base and 2 bases, with 6 bases remaining between them. This CDR3 spans 14 amino acids. Germline loops: CDR1 MDHEN, CDR2 SYDVKM. The CDR3 DNA sequence: TGTGCCAGCAGTTTATTGGCGGGCAATCAGCCCCAGCATTTT. Its translation is CASSLLAGNQPQHF. Using reference TRBV28 and TRBJ1-5 for the parts outside the CDR3, the full variable domain is DVKVTQSSRYLVKRTGEKVFLECVQDMDHENMFWYRQDPGLGLRLIYFSYDVKMKEKGDIPEGYSVSREKKERFSLILESASTNQTSMYLCASSLLAGNQPQHFGDGTRLSIL.

V gene TRBV28 combines with J gene TRBJ1-5; possible D gene TRBD1, 6 bases. Trimming cost V 5 bases and J 1 base, with 21 bases left between them. This CDR3 is 18 amino acids long. Germline V CDR1 and CDR2: MDHEN, SYDVKM. As DNA, the CDR3 is TGTGCCAGCAGTCCCCACGACGGGGGGCAACAGAGCAATCAGCCCCAGCATTTT. It is translated as CASSPHDGGQQSNQPQHF. Together with reference TRBV28 and TRBJ1-5, the CDR3 gives the full variable domain: DVKVTQSSRYLVKRTGEKVFLECVQDMDHENMFWYRQDPGLGLRLIYFSYDVKMKEKGDIPEGYSVSREKKERFSLILESASTNQTSMYLCASSPHDGGQQSNQPQHFGDGTRLSIL.

This chain joins TRBV5-6 and TRBJ2-4; 8 bases are a match to TRBD1. Germline V gene lookup returns CDR1 SGHDT and CDR2 YYEEEE. The CDR3 loop spans 16 amino acids. Losses at the gene ends were 5 bases for V and 0 bases for J; bases not matched to a gene: 7. DNA for the CDR3: TGTGCCAGCAGTATCACCGGACAGGGAGCCAAAAACATTCAGTACTTC. It is translated as CASSITGQGAKNIQYF.

This clone has a single count. The J gene is TRBJ1-2, the V gene TRBV5-6; weak D call: TRBD1 (6 bases). Germline V gene data show CDR1 as SGHDT and CDR2 as YYEEEE. The CDR3 consists of 12 residues. V shed 4 bases and J shed 7 bases, with 11 bases lying between them. The CDR3 region has the DNA TGTGCCAGCAGCCTCATACAGGGTGGCTACACCTTC. This translates into CASSLIQGGYTF. Using reference TRBV5-6 and TRBJ1-2 for the parts outside the CDR3, the full variable domain is DAGVTQSPTHLIKTRGQQVTLRCSPKSGHDTVSWYQQALGQGPQFIFQYYEEEERQRGNFPDRFSGHQFPNYSSELNVNALLLGDSALYLCASSLIQGGYTFGSGTRLTVV.

The rearrangement links TRBV6-5 to TRBJ2-7, with 9 bases fitting TRBD2. The V gene end was trimmed by 6 bases and the J gene end by 3 bases; junction bases not matched to a gene: 9. The CDR3 is 15 residues long. The germline V gene encodes CDR1 MNHEY and CDR2 SVGAGI. CDR3 residues: CASRGTSGRFYEQYF. The DNA of the CDR3 is TGTGCCAGCAGGGGGACGAGCGGGAGGTTCTACGAGCAGTACTTC.

The rearrangement uses TRBV7-9 and TRBJ2-1; TRBD2 agrees at 11 bases. Germline CDR1 is SEHNR and CDR2 is FQNEAQ (reference sequence). This CDR3 has 16 residues. Trimming took 3 bases from V and 9 from J; bases not matched to a gene: 10. CDR3 nucleotide sequence: TGTGCCAGCAGCTTGACTATAGCGGGGGGGCCTAGTGAGCAGTTCTTC. Translation gives CASSLTIAGGPSEQFF. Looking up the rest from reference TRBV7-9 and TRBJ2-1 gives the full variable domain: DTGVSQNPRHKITKRGQNVTFRCDPISEHNRLYWYRQTLGQGPEFLTYFQNEAQLEKSRLLSDRFSAERPKGSFSTLEIQRTEQGDSAMYLCASSLTIAGGPSEQFFGPGTRLTVL.

This clone was seen a single time. The chain employs TRBV5-1 and TRBJ2-1, with 12 positions matching TRBD2. V lost 4 bases, J lost 4 bases, and 3 bases stayed unmatched. CDR3 length: 15 residues. Germline V CDR1 and CDR2: SGHRS, YFSETQ. The CDR3 nucleotides are TGCGCCAGCAGCCTAGCGGGAGGGGATTACAATGAGCAGTTCTTC. Amino acid sequence: CASSLAGGDYNEQFF.

This rearrangement joins TRBV12-5 to TRBJ2-3; 7 bases are a match to TRBD2. The germline V gene has CDR1 LGHNT and CDR2 FRNRAP. CDR3 size: 18 residues. V lost 0 bases, J lost 1 base, and 10 bases stayed unmatched. CDR3 residues: CASGLVFDGRGGTDTQYF. CDR3 coding DNA: TGTGCTAGTGGTTTGGTCTTCGATGGCCGGGGGGGCACAGATACGCAGTATTTT.

V and J are TRBV28 and TRBJ2-3, with 10 bases identical to TRBD2. V trimming: 4 bases; J trimming: 6 bases; junction bases outside the gene matches: 22. Germline-derived CDR1 and CDR2 are MDHEN and SYDVKM. The CDR3 is made up of 20 amino acids. The CDR3 protein is CASSSWGLAGASKKYDTQYF. The CDR3 coding sequence is TGTGCCAGCAGTTCATGGGGGCTAGCGGGAGCGAGTAAGAAGTACGATACGCAGTATTTT.

The CDR3 region has the DNA TGTGCCAGCAGTGAGGAAGCGGCTAATGAAAAACTGTTTTTT. It translates to CASSEEAANEKLFF. The chain has TRBV2 and TRBJ1-4; D is uncertain. V lost 3 bases and J lost 3, with 8 bases in between. Germline CDR1 is SNHLY and CDR2 is FYNNEI. The CDR3 is 14 amino acids.